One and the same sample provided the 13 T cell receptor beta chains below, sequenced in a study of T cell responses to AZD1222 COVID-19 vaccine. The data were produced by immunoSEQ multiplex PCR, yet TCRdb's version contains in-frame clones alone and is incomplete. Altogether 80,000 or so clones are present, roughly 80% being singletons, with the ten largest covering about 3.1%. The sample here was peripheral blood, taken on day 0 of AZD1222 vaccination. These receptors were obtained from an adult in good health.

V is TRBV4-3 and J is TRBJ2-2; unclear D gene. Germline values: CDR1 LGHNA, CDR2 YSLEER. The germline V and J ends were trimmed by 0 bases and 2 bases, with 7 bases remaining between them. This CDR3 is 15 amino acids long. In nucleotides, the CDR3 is TGCGCCAGCAGCCAAGATCACACCAACACCGGGGAGCTGTTTTTT. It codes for CASSQDHTNTGELFF.

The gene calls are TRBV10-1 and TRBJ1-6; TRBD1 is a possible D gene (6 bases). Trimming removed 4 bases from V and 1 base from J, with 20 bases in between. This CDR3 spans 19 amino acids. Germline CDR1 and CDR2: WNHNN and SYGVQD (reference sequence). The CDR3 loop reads CASSGVTRAGASYNSPLHF. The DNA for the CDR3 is TGCGCCAGCAGTGGGGTCACCAGGGCAGGGGCATCCTATAATTCACCCCTCCACTTT.

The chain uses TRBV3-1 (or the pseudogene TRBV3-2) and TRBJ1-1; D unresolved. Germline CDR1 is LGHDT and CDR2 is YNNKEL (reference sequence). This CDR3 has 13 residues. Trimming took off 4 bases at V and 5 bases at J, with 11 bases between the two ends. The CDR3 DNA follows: TGTGCCAGCAGCCTCGGACGGAAGACTGAAGCTTTCTTT. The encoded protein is CASSLGRKTEAFF.

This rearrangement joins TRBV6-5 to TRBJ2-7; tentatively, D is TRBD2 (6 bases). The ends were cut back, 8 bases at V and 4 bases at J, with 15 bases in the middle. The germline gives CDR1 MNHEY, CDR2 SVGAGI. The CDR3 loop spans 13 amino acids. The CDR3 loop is CASGRLVGYEQYF. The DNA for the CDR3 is TGTGCCAGCGGGAGACTAGTCGGTTACGAGCAGTACTTC.

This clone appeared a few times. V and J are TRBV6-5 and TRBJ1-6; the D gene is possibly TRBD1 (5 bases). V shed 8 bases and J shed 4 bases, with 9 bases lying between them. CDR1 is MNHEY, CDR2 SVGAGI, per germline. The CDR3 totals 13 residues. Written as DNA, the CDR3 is TGTGCCAGCGTGGGGGGGTATAATTCACCCCTCCACTTT. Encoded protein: CASVGGYNSPLHF.

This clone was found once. This chain's CDR3 is CATAAGPYEQYF. Here the CDR3 DNA reads TGTGCCACCGCCGCGGGCCCCTACGAGCAGTACTTC. The J gene is TRBJ2-7, the V gene TRBV6-6; D is perhaps TRBD2 (5 bases). Trimming shortened V by 10 bases and J by 2 bases, and 12 bases separated the two germline ends. The CDR3 has 12 amino acids. Germline values: CDR1 MNHNY, CDR2 SVGAGI (reference sequence).

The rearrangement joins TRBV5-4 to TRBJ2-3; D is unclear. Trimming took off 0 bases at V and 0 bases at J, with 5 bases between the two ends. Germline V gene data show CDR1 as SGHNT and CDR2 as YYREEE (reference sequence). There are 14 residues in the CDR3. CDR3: CASSLAGSTDTQYF. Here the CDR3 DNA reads TGTGCCAGCAGCTTGGCCGGCAGCACAGATACGCAGTATTTT.

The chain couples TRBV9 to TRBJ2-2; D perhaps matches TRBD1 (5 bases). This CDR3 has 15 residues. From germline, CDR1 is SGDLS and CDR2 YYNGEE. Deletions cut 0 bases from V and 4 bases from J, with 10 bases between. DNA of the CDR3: TGTGCCAGCAGCGTAGCTTTAGGGGTCACCGGGGAGCTGTTTTTT. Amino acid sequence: CASSVALGVTGELFF. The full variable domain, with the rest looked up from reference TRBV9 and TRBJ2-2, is DSGVTQTPKHLITATGQRVTLRCSPRSGDLSVYWYQQSLDQGLQFLIQYYNGEERAKGNILERFSAQQFPDLHSELNLSSLELGDSALYFCASSVALGVTGELFFGEGSRLTVL.

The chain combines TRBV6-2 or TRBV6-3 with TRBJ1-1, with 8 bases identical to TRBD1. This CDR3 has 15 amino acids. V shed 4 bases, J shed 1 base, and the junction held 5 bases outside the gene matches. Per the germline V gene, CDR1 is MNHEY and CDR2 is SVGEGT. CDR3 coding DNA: TGTGCCAGCAGTTCGGCAGGGGGCAAGAACACTGAAGCTTTCTTT. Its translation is CASSSAGGKNTEAFF.

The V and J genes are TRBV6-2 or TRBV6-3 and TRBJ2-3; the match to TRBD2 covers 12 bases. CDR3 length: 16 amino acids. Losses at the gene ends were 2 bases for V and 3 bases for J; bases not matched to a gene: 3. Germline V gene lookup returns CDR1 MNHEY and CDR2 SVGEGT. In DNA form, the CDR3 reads TGTGCCAGCAGTTACCAGCTAGCGGGGGGGACAGATACGCAGTATTTT. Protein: CASSYQLAGGTDTQYF.

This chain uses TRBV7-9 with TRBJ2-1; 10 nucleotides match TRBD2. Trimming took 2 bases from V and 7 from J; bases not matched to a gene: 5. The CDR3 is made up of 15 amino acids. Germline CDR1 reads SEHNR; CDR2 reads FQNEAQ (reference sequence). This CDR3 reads CASSLKLAGNNEQFF. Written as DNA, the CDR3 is TGTGCCAGCAGCTTAAAACTAGCGGGAAATAATGAGCAGTTCTTC.

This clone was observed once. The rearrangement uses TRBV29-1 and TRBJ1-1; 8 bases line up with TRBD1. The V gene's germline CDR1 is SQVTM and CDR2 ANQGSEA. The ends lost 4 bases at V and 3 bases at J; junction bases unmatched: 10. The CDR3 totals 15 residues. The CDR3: CSVVAWTGRDTEAFF. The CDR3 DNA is TGCAGCGTTGTGGCTTGGACAGGGAGGGACACTGAAGCTTTCTTT.

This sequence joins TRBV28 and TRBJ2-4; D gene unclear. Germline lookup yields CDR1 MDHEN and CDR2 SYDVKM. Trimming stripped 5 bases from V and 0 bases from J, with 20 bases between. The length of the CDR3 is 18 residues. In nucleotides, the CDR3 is TGTGCCAGCAGTCCACCTACCCGGTCCAGTCTAGCCAAAAACATTCAGTACTTC. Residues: CASSPPTRSSLAKNIQYF.